This T cell receptor (beta chain) stems from a study of cytomegalovirus exposure and HLA in healthy donors. Study results and caveats: Later on, a genetic analysis was performed. It linked a missense variant in DCLRE1C with V- and J-gene trimming of TCR beta.

With 60 Vbeta and 13 Jbeta primers, the PCR was carried out. Libraries were prepared by immunoSEQ multiplex PCR; TCRdb keeps only in-frame clonotypes and omits some of them. Altogether approximately 110,000 clones are present, 81% being singletons, with the ten largest covering around 1%. Remarks on this clone: Its antigen is as yet unknown.

V dropped 10 bases and J dropped 1 base, with 11 bases sitting between them. The CDR3 covers 13 residues. CDR1 ENHRY and CDR2 SYGVKD come from the germline V gene. This chain connects TRBV10-3 to TRBJ1-5; D unclear. The origin of this receptor is a woman in her twenties or thirties in good health and CMV-seronegative. The material sequenced was PBMCs. The CDR3 nucleotides are TGTGCCACCTGCAGCAGGAGCAATCAGCCCCAGCATTTT. The encoded protein is CATCSRSNQPQHF.